This is a list of T cell receptor beta chains from one sample in a study of T cell responses to AZD1222 COVID-19 vaccine. This table comes from immunoSEQ multiplex PCR, and its TCRdb copy is limited to in-frame clones, with some not included. Of 150,000 to 200,000 clones listed, roughly nine tenths are singletons. This specimen was peripheral blood, taken on day 0 of AZD1222 vaccination. The receptors were gathered from an adult in good health. The CDR3 runs from the conserved cysteine through the conserved F or W. Each record gives: J gene, clone size, D gene, V gene, CDR3 protein, CDR3 DNA. D genes are given only for firm matches. Only some rows state a clone size, as once, few, many or a class for expanded clones.

j_gene: TRBJ2-7; abundance: few; d_gene: TRBD2; v_gene: TRBV25-1; CDR3aa: CASSELAGVGEQYF; CDR3nt: TGTGCCAGCAGTGAACTAGCGGGAGTTGGCGAGCAGTACTTC
j_gene: TRBJ2-3; abundance: .; d_gene: TRBD2; v_gene: TRBV6-6; CDR3aa: CASSRPGRGGSTDTQYF; CDR3nt: TGTGCCAGCAGTCGCCCGGGGCGGGGGGGGAGCACAGATACGCAGTATTTT
j_gene: TRBJ2-2; abundance: .; d_gene: .; v_gene: TRBV24-1; CDR3aa: CATKAGTPGELFF; CDR3nt: TGTGCCACCAAGGCAGGCACGCCCGGGGAGCTGTTTTTT
j_gene: TRBJ1-5; abundance: .; d_gene: TRBD1; v_gene: TRBV19; CDR3aa: CASSIGTGGIGNQPQHF; CDR3nt: TGTGCCAGTAGTATAGGGACAGGGGGGATTGGCAATCAGCCCCAGCATTTT
j_gene: TRBJ1-5; abundance: once; d_gene: .; v_gene: TRBV6-2/TRBV6-3; CDR3aa: CASSYSSGKNQPQHF; CDR3nt: TGTGCCAGCAGTTACTCGTCAGGGAAGAATCAGCCCCAGCATTTT
j_gene: TRBJ1-1; abundance: .; d_gene: .; v_gene: TRBV14; CDR3aa: CASSQPGENTEAFF; CDR3nt: TGTGCCAGCAGCCAACCGGGGGAGAACACTGAAGCTTTCTTT
j_gene: TRBJ1-4; abundance: .; d_gene: .; v_gene: TRBV7-2; CDR3aa: CASSPDSAGEKLFF; CDR3nt: TGTGCCAGCAGCCCCGACAGTGCTGGAGAAAAACTGTTTTTT
j_gene: TRBJ2-5; abundance: .; d_gene: .; v_gene: TRBV6-5; CDR3aa: CASSPTEGHQETQYF; CDR3nt: TGTGCCAGCAGTCCGACAGAGGGTCACCAAGAGACCCAGTACTTC
j_gene: TRBJ2-5; abundance: .; d_gene: .; v_gene: TRBV6-5; CDR3aa: CASRLTGETQYF; CDR3nt: TGTGCCAGCAGACTAACCGGAGAGACCCAGTACTTC
j_gene: TRBJ2-1; abundance: .; d_gene: .; v_gene: TRBV6-6; CDR3aa: CASSTGDFYNEQFF; CDR3nt: TGTGCCAGCAGTACAGGGGACTTCTACAATGAGCAGTTCTTC
j_gene: TRBJ1-2; abundance: .; d_gene: .; v_gene: TRBV28; CDR3aa: CATSGDNGYTF; CDR3nt: TGTGCCACCTCAGGGGATAATGGCTACACCTTC
j_gene: TRBJ2-5; abundance: .; d_gene: .; v_gene: TRBV5-5; CDR3aa: CASSPGSVAQETQYF; CDR3nt: TGTGCCAGCAGCCCGGGTTCCGTCGCCCAAGAGACCCAGTACTTC
j_gene: TRBJ1-1; abundance: .; d_gene: .; v_gene: TRBV2; CDR3aa: CASSEAVNTEAFF; CDR3nt: TGTGCCAGCAGTGAAGCGGTTAACACTGAAGCTTTCTTT
j_gene: TRBJ2-1; abundance: once; d_gene: .; v_gene: TRBV11-2; CDR3aa: CASSLIRTEQFF; CDR3nt: TGTGCCAGCAGCTTAATAAGGACTGAGCAGTTCTTC
j_gene: TRBJ2-7; abundance: .; d_gene: TRBD2; v_gene: TRBV6-6; CDR3aa: CASSYAAGGPNEQYF; CDR3nt: TGTGCCAGCAGTTACGCGGCGGGAGGGCCCAACGAGCAGTACTTC
j_gene: TRBJ1-5; abundance: .; d_gene: TRBD1; v_gene: TRBV19; CDR3aa: CASSKGTAGSNQPQHF; CDR3nt: TGTGCCAGTAGTAAAGGGACAGCGGGTAGCAATCAGCCCCAGCATTTT
j_gene: TRBJ2-2; abundance: .; d_gene: .; v_gene: TRBV7-9; CDR3aa: CASSLGLLGELFF; CDR3nt: TGTGCCAGCAGCTTAGGGCTTCTCGGGGAGCTGTTTTTT
j_gene: TRBJ1-3; abundance: .; d_gene: .; v_gene: TRBV5-1; CDR3aa: CASSFRQDGNTIYF; CDR3nt: TGCGCCAGCAGCTTCAGGCAGGATGGAAACACCATATATTTT
j_gene: TRBJ2-7; abundance: .; d_gene: TRBD1; v_gene: TRBV7-2; CDR3aa: CASSFPGQAYEQYF; CDR3nt: TGTGCCAGCAGCTTCCCCGGACAGGCCTACGAGCAGTACTTC
j_gene: TRBJ1-2; abundance: once; d_gene: .; v_gene: TRBV28; CDR3aa: CATSYRDGYGYTF; CDR3nt: TGTGCCACTTCGTACAGGGACGGCTATGGCTACACCTTC
j_gene: TRBJ2-2; abundance: once; d_gene: .; v_gene: TRBV2; CDR3aa: CASSVRASGSGELFF; CDR3nt: TGTGCCAGCAGTGTAAGGGCTTCGGGCTCCGGGGAGCTGTTTTTT
j_gene: TRBJ2-2; abundance: once; d_gene: TRBD1; v_gene: TRBV27; CDR3aa: CASSLTGHTGELFF; CDR3nt: TGTGCCAGCAGTCTGACAGGGCACACCGGGGAGCTGTTTTTT
j_gene: TRBJ1-1; abundance: .; d_gene: .; v_gene: TRBV6-5; CDR3aa: CASSYQQGTEAFF; CDR3nt: TGTGCCAGCAGTTACCAGCAGGGCACTGAAGCTTTCTTT
j_gene: TRBJ1-1; abundance: .; d_gene: TRBD1; v_gene: TRBV3-1/TRBV3-2; CDR3aa: CASSRLPGQGKGNTEAFF; CDR3nt: TGTGCCAGCAGCCGTTTACCTGGACAGGGGAAAGGAAACACTGAAGCTTTCTTT
j_gene: TRBJ2-2; abundance: .; d_gene: TRBD2; v_gene: TRBV30; CDR3aa: CAGRPGGMGAGELFF; CDR3nt: TGTGCCGGGAGGCCGGGGGGGATGGGGGCCGGGGAGCTGTTTTTT
j_gene: TRBJ1-5; abundance: .; d_gene: .; v_gene: TRBV5-8; CDR3aa: CASSPYNQPQHF; CDR3nt: TGTGCCAGCAGCCCCTACAATCAGCCCCAGCATTTT
j_gene: TRBJ1-5; abundance: .; d_gene: .; v_gene: TRBV6-5; CDR3aa: CASSSIGAQPQHF; CDR3nt: TGTGCCAGCAGTAGTATCGGGGCTCAGCCCCAGCATTTT
j_gene: TRBJ1-4; abundance: once; d_gene: .; v_gene: TRBV28; CDR3aa: CATHMPGNNEKLFF; CDR3nt: TGTGCCACCCACATGCCCGGGAATAATGAAAAACTGTTTTTT
j_gene: TRBJ1-5; abundance: few; d_gene: TRBD1; v_gene: TRBV7-6; CDR3aa: CASSPRDRVTGQPQHF; CDR3nt: TGTGCCAGCAGCCCTAGGGACAGGGTGACGGGTCAGCCCCAGCATTTT
j_gene: TRBJ2-5; abundance: .; d_gene: .; v_gene: TRBV4-3; CDR3aa: CASSWRNGETQYF; CDR3nt: TGCGCCAGCAGCTGGCGCAACGGAGAGACCCAGTACTTC
j_gene: TRBJ1-2; abundance: .; d_gene: .; v_gene: TRBV6-1; CDR3aa: CASSEARFGYGYTF; CDR3nt: TGTGCCAGCAGTGAAGCGAGGTTTGGCTATGGCTACACCTTC
j_gene: TRBJ1-5; abundance: .; d_gene: .; v_gene: TRBV27; CDR3aa: CASGTRGGNQPQHF; CDR3nt: TGTGCCAGCGGAACGCGAGGGGGCAATCAGCCCCAGCATTTT